This TCR beta chain derives from a study of T cells in tuberculosis. Background on the study: A South African cohort included IGRA-negative adolescents, latently infected IGRA-positive adolescents and adults with active tuberculosis.

At study entry, adolescents had tuberculin skin tests and IGRA screening. Points from the study as a whole: Shorter CDR3-alpha in active tuberculosis partly drove smaller distances.

The CDR3 covers 17 residues. With 7 bases clipped from V and 2 bases from J, the junction kept 13 bases outside the gene matches. Sequencing was performed with immunoSEQ multiplex PCR; in TCRdb, only in-frame clones are kept and a portion is missing. The sample lists roughly 19,000 clones, 80% to 90% occurring once. Of note for this clone: Its matching antigen is unknown.

This TCR derives from a donor between 10 and 35 years old with latent tuberculosis or without tuberculosis infection. Sequenced input: PBMCs. The V call is TRBV5-3, the J call TRBJ1-4; TRBD1 aligns across 8 bases. TRBV5-3 is given ORF status, its function remaining uncertain. The CDR3 DNA is TGTGCCAGAGCGACAGGGGACCACCTTACTACTAATGAAAAACTGTTTTTT. It encodes CARATGDHLTTNEKLFF.